The entry below gives a single TCR beta chain sequence along with its context. The sample originates from a study of CDR3 diversity in severe acne. A single record per CDR3 protein comes from TCRdb applying MiXCR to the PCR reads. The sample consists of 97,000 or so distinct CDR3 sequences, roughly half of them appearing once. V was clipped by 0 bases and J by 5 bases; unmatched bases: 7. CDR3 size: 16 residues. The germline gives CDR1 LNHNV, CDR2 YYDKDF (reference sequence). This rearrangement joins TRBV15 to TRBJ2-5; 9 bases are a match to TRBD1. Sequencing input: blood. The receptor was derived from a male donor with acne. The CDR3 sequence is CATSRDRQGVRETQYF. CDR3 coding DNA: TGTGCCACCAGCAGAGATAGACAGGGGGTCCGGGAGACCCAGTACTTC.